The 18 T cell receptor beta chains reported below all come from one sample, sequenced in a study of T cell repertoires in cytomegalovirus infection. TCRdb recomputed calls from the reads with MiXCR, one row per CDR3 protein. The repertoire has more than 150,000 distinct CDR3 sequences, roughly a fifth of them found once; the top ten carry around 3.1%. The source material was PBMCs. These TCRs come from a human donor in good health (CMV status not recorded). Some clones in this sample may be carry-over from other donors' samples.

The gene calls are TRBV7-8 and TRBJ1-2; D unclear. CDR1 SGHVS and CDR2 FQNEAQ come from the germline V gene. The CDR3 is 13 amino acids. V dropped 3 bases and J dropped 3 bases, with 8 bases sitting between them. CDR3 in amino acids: CASSFESDYGYTF. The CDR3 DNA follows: TGTGCCAGCAGCTTCGAATCCGACTATGGCTACACCTTC.

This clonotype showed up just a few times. CDR3 amino acids: CASMGQGLQPQHF. The CDR3 coding sequence is TGTGCCAGCATGGGACAGGGACTGCAGCCCCAGCATTTT. The V call is TRBV6-6, the J call TRBJ1-5, with 9 nucleotides matching TRBD1. V dropped 7 bases and J dropped 7; count of bases not matched to a gene: 5. Germline CDR1 is MNHNY and CDR2 is SVGAGI (reference sequence). The CDR3 spans 13 residues.

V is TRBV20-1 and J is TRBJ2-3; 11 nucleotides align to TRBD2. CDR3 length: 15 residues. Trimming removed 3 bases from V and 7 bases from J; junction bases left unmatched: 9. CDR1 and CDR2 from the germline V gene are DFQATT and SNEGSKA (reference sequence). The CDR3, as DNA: TGCAGTGCTAGTGGCGGGGCTAGCGGGAGGAATACGCAGTATTTT. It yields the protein CSASGGASGRNTQYF.

CDR3 region: CASRDEGRKDTEAFF. The DNA for the CDR3 is TGTGCCAGCAGGGATGAGGGGCGCAAGGACACTGAAGCTTTCTTT. The V call is TRBV6-5, the J call TRBJ1-1, with D possibly TRBD1 on 5 matching bases. The V end was cut by 6 bases, the J end by 3 bases, with 17 bases between. Germline CDR1 and CDR2: MNHEY and SVGAGI. The CDR3 consists of 15 residues.

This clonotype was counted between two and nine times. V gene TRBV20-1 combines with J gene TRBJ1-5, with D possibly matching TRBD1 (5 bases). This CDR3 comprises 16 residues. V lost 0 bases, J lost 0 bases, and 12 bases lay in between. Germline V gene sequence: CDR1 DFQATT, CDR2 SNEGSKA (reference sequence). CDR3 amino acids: CSARDRRDGSNQPQHF. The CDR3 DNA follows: TGCAGTGCTAGAGATAGGCGGGACGGTAGCAATCAGCCCCAGCATTTT.

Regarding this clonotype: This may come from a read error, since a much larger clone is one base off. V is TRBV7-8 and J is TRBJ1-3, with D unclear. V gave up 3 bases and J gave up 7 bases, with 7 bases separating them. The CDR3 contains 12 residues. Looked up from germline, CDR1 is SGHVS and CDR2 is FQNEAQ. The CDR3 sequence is CASSFVRNTIYF. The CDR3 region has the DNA TGTGCCAGCAGCTTTGTCAGGAACACCATATATTTT. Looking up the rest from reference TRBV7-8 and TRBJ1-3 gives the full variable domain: GAGVSQSPRYKVAKRGQDVALRCDPISGHVSLFWYQQALGQGPEFLTYFQNEAQLDKSGLPSDRFFAERPEGSVSTLKIQRTQQEDSAVYLCASSFVRNTIYFGEGSWLTVV.

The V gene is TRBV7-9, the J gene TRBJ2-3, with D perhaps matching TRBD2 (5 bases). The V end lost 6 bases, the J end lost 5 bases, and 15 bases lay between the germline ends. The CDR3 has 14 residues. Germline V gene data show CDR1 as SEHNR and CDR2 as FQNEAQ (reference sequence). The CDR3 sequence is CASRKAESGDTQYF. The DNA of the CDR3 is TGTGCCAGCAGAAAGGCGGAGAGCGGAGATACGCAGTATTTT. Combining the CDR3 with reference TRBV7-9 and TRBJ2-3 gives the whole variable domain DTGVSQNPRHKITKRGQNVTFRCDPISEHNRLYWYRQTLGQGPEFLTYFQNEAQLEKSRLLSDRFSAERPKGSFSTLEIQRTEQGDSAMYLCASRKAESGDTQYFGPGTRLTVL.

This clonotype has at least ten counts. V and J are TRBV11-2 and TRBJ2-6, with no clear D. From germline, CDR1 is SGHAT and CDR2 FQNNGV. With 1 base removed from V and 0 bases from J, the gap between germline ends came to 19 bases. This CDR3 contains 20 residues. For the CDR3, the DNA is TGTGCCAGCAGCTTAGTGGGTCTTCGGCAGGTTTCCTCTGGGGCCAACGTCCTGACTTTC. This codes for CASSLVGLRQVSSGANVLTF.

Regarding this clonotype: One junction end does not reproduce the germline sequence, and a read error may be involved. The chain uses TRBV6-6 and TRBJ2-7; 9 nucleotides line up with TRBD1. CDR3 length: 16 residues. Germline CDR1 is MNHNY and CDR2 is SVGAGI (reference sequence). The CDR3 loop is CASSYQIDRGAYVQYF. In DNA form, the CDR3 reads TGTGCCAGCAGTTACCAGATAGACAGGGGGGCATACGTGCAGTACTTC.

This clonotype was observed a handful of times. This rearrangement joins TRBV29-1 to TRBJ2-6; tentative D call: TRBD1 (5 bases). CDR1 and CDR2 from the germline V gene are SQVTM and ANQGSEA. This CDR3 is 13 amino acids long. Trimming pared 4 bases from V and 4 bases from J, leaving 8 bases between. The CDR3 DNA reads TGCAGCGTTGGGACAACCGGGGCCAACGTCCTGACTTTC. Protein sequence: CSVGTTGANVLTF.

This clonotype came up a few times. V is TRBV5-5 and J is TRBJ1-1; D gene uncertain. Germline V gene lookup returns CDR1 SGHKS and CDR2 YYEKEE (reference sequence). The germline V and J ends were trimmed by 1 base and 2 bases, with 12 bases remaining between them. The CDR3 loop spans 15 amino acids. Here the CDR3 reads CASSLWFRGNTEAFF. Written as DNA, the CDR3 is TGTGCCAGCAGCTTGTGGTTCCGGGGAAACACTGAAGCTTTCTTT.

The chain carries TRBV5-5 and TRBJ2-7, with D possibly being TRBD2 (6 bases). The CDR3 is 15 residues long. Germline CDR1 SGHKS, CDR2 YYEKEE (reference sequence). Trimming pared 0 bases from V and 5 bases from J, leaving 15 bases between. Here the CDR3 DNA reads TGTGCCAGCAGCTTGGAGGCCGGGAGATTCAACGAGCAGTACTTC. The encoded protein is CASSLEAGRFNEQYF.

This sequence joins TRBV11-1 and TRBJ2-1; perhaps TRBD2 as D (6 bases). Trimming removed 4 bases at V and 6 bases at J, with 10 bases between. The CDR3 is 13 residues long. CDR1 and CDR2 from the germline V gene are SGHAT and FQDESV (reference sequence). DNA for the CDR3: TGTGCCAGCAGCTCTGGGACTGGCAATGAGCAGTTCTTC. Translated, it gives CASSSGTGNEQFF.

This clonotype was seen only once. The CDR3 sequence: CASSFSWTGITGELFF. The CDR3 DNA reads TGTGCCAGCAGTTTTTCCTGGACAGGGATAACCGGGGAGCTGTTTTTT. The rearrangement uses TRBV28 and TRBJ2-2; 8 nucleotides align to TRBD1. Per the germline V gene, CDR1 is MDHEN and CDR2 is SYDVKM. The CDR3 has 16 amino acids. With 3 bases clipped from V and 5 bases from J, the junction kept 8 bases outside the gene matches.

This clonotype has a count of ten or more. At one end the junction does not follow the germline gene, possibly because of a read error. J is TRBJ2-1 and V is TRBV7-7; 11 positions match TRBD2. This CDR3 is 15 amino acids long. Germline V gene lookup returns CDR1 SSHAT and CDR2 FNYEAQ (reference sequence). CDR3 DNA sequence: TGTGCTAGCAGCCCGGGACTAGCGGTCAACAATGAGCAGTTCTTC. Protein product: CASSPGLAVNNEQFF.

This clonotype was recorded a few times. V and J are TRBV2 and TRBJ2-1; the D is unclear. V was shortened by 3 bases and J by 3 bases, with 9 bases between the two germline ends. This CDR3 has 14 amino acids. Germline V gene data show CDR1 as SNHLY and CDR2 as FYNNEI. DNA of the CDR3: TGTGCCAGCAGTGATGGGCAGAACTACAATGAGCAGTTCTTC. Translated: CASSDGQNYNEQFF.

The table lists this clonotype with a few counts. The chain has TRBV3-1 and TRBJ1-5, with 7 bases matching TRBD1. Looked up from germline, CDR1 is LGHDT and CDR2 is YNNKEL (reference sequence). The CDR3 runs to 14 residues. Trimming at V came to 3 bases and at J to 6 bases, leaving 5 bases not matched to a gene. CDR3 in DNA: TGTGCCAGCAGCCATTCAGGGGGAGGTCAGCCCCAGCATTTT. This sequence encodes CASSHSGGGQPQHF.

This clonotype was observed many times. CDR3 protein: CASSGDSSYEQYF. The CDR3, as DNA: TGTGCCAGTAGTGGGGACAGCTCCTACGAGCAGTACTTC. The chain has TRBV19 and TRBJ2-7; 7 nucleotides line up with TRBD1. Per the germline V gene, CDR1 is LNHDA and CDR2 is SQIVND (reference sequence). J lost 0 bases, V lost 5 bases, and 1 base had no gene match. This CDR3 has 13 residues.